A selection of T cell receptor beta chains follows, all from one sample in a study of blood T cell repertoires in COVID-19. The repertoire was sequenced with immunoSEQ multiplex PCR; TCRdb's copy has only in-frame clones and lacks some. The data contain about 250,000 clones, about nine tenths of them singletons. Sequencing was carried out using peripheral blood. The receptors derive from a man between 25 and 39 years old with COVID-19, enrolled during active disease. CDR3s include the opening cysteine and the closing phenylalanine or tryptophan. A D gene is named only where the DNA matches it firmly. Size is stated for part of the rows, as once, few or many counts, or as a class when the clone is expanded.

TRBJ2-7	few	TRBV5-1	TRBD2	TGCGCCAGCAGCTGGACTAGCGGGGCCCGCTACGAGCAGTACTTC	CASSWTSGARYEQYF
TRBJ2-3	few	TRBV10-1	TRBD2	TGCGCCAGCAGCCCGGGACTAGCGCCCTCCGATACGCAGTATTTT	CASSPGLAPSDTQYF
TRBJ2-2	.	TRBV9	TRBD1	TGTGCCAGCAGCGCCGGGACAGCGACCGGGGAGCTGTTTTTT	CASSAGTATGELFF
TRBJ2-7	few	TRBV4-1	TRBD1	TGCGCCAGCAGCCAAGGACAGGGGGTCGACGAGCAGTACTTC	CASSQGQGVDEQYF
TRBJ2-1	.	TRBV29-1	TRBD1	TGCAGCGTTGAGGTGGACAGGGGCCATGAGCAGTTCTTC	CSVEVDRGHEQFF
TRBJ2-7	few	TRBV5-1	TRBD1	TGCGCCAGCAGCCCGGACAGGCCCTACGAGCAGTACTTC	CASSPDRPYEQYF
TRBJ2-5	once	TRBV7-6	TRBD2	TGTGCCAGCAGCTCTCGCCTAGCGGGGGGGCGGGAGACCCAGTACTTC	CASSSRLAGGRETQYF
TRBJ1-6	.	TRBV7-9	TRBD1	TGTGCCAGCAGCGCGGGACAGGGGGCTATTCCCCTCCACTTT	CASSAGQGAIPLHF
TRBJ2-3	.	TRBV7-3	TRBD2	TGTGCCAGCAGCTCCGGGCTTAGCGGGGGTACGCAGTATTTT	CASSSGLSGGTQYF
TRBJ2-1	.	TRBV6-5	.	TGTGCCAGCACCCCCCTGGAGAAGCGGTACAATGAGCAGTTCTTC	CASTPLEKRYNEQFF
TRBJ2-1	.	TRBV7-9	TRBD1	TGTGCCAGCAGCTCCGGGACAGGGGGCTTTGAGCAGTTCTTC	CASSSGTGGFEQFF
TRBJ1-2	.	TRBV14	TRBD1	TGTGCCAGCAGCCGTGGGACAGGGGCATCCTATGGCTACACCTTC	CASSRGTGASYGYTF
TRBJ2-2	.	TRBV12-5	.	TGTGCTAGTGGTTTGGTAGGGTTAGGACTTAACACCGGGGAGCTGTTTTTT	CASGLVGLGLNTGELFF
TRBJ1-2	.	TRBV30	TRBD1	TGTGCCTGGATCACAGGGGGCGCTGGACCTTATGGCTACACCTTC	CAWITGGAGPYGYTF
TRBJ2-4	.	TRBV2	TRBD1	TGTGCCAGCCGCGGACAGGGGGGAGCCAAAAACATTCAGTACTTC	CASRGQGGAKNIQYF
TRBJ1-3	.	TRBV14	.	TGTGCCAGCAGCCAAGGACGGTACAGTGCTATCTTCTCCATATATTTT	CASSQGRYSAIFSIYF
TRBJ2-7	.	TRBV6-1	.	TGTGCCAGCAGTGAATGGGCACAGGCCTCCTACGAGCAGTACTTC	CASSEWAQASYEQYF
TRBJ2-5	.	TRBV18	.	TGTGCCAGCTCGCCTCCAAACTACCAAGAGACCCAGTACTTC	CASSPPNYQETQYF
TRBJ2-1	.	TRBV11-2	TRBD2	TGTGCCAGCAGCCTTAGGGGCGGACTAGCGGGGAGCTCCTACAATGAGCAGTTCTTC	CASSLRGGLAGSSYNEQFF
TRBJ2-5	.	TRBV19	TRBD1	TGTGCCAGTAGTATGGGGTTAGGGGGCGGAGAGACCCAGTACTTC	CASSMGLGGGETQYF
TRBJ2-7	.	TRBV5-1	TRBD2	TGCGCCAGCAGCTTATACGGACTAGCGAGCAATGCCTACGAGCAGTACTTC	CASSLYGLASNAYEQYF
TRBJ1-2	.	TRBV3-1/TRBV3-2	TRBD1	TGTGCCAGCAGCCAAGATTTCAGGGGGCTAGGCTATGGCTACACCTTC	CASSQDFRGLGYGYTF
TRBJ2-3	once	TRBV6-4	TRBD2	TGTGCCAGCAGTCTAGCGGGGGGGACCACAGATACGCAGTATTTT	CASSLAGGTTDTQYF
TRBJ2-7	.	TRBV5-4	.	TGTGCCAGCAGCTTGGGGGGCGCGGTTTTCTACGAGCAGTACTTC	CASSLGGAVFYEQYF
TRBJ1-1	.	TRBV7-3	TRBD1	TGTGCCAGCAGCCCCTGGACAGGGGAGGACACTGAAGCTTTCTTT	CASSPWTGEDTEAFF
TRBJ2-7	.	TRBV27	TRBD1	TGTGCCAGCAGTCCCGACAGGGCCTACGAGCAGTACTTC	CASSPDRAYEQYF
TRBJ2-2	.	TRBV10-2	TRBD1	TGCGCCAGTAACAGGGGGCACGACACCGGGGAGCTGTTTTTT	CASNRGHDTGELFF
TRBJ1-1	.	TRBV2	TRBD1	TGTGCCAGCAGTGGACAGGGGAACACTGAAGCTTTCTTT	CASSGQGNTEAFF
TRBJ2-2	.	TRBV5-5	TRBD2	TGTGCCAGCAGCTCCGGGACTAGCGGGGGCCCGCGGACCGGGGAGCTGTTTTTT	CASSSGTSGGPRTGELFF
TRBJ2-1	.	TRBV2	.	TGTGCCAGCAGCCTAGGCGGTGAGCAGTTCTTC	CASSLGGEQFF
TRBJ1-2	.	TRBV6-2/TRBV6-3	TRBD1	TGTGCCAGCAGTAGACAGCTTGGACAGGCTAACTATGGCTACACCTTC	CASSRQLGQANYGYTF
TRBJ2-7	few	TRBV9	TRBD2	TGTGCCAGCAGCGAACTAGCGGGGTCCACCGAGCAGTACTTC	CASSELAGSTEQYF
TRBJ1-6	once	TRBV29-1	TRBD1	TGCGGAGTAGGGGACAGTAATAATTCACCCCTCCACTTT	CGVGDSNNSPLHF
TRBJ2-1	.	TRBV11-2	.	TGTGCCAGCAGCTCCCTAAATGAGCAGTTCTTC	CASSSLNEQFF
TRBJ1-2	few	TRBV7-9	.	TGTGCCAGCAGAGCTGACAGCAGTGCTGGCTACACCTTC	CASRADSSAGYTF
TRBJ2-7	.	TRBV5-6	.	TGTGCCAGCAGCCTGTGGGGCAGGGCCACCTACGAGCAGTACTTC	CASSLWGRATYEQYF
TRBJ1-2	.	TRBV29-1	.	TGCAGCGTAGCCGGAATAGACAGCCTGGGCTATGGCTACACCTTC	CSVAGIDSLGYGYTF
TRBJ1-1	few	TRBV6-5	TRBD1	TGTGCCAGCAGTCCCGGGACAGGGGGCACTTTCTTT	CASSPGTGGTFF
TRBJ1-2	.	TRBV19	.	TGTGCCAGTAGTCAGAGAATGGACGGGGGGCTAGGCTATGGCTACACCTTC	CASSQRMDGGLGYGYTF
TRBJ1-3	.	TRBV5-1	.	TGCGCCAGCAGCTTGTGGGGGGGCCGATCTGGAAACACCATATATTTT	CASSLWGGRSGNTIYF
TRBJ2-5	.	TRBV2	TRBD2	TGTGCCAGCAATCCTAGCGGGGGGGCCGGGCAAGAGACCCAGTACTTC	CASNPSGGAGQETQYF
TRBJ2-2	.	TRBV10-1	.	TGCGCCAGCAGTTCAGAATCCACCGGGGAGCTGTTTTTT	CASSSESTGELFF
TRBJ1-1	.	TRBV2	TRBD1	TGTGCCAGCAGCCTGGAACAGGGGGCCGCTGAAGCTTTCTTT	CASSLEQGAAEAFF